The 2 T cell receptor beta chains below all came from one sample that was sequenced in a study of blood T cell repertoires in COVID-19. The repertoire was sequenced with immunoSEQ multiplex PCR; TCRdb's copy has only in-frame clones and lacks some. Of some 280,000 clones in the sample, 85% were seen once. The sample consisted of peripheral blood. Receptors were obtained from a woman aged 50 to 60 with active or convalescent COVID-19.

The rearrangement uses TRBV27 and TRBJ1-1; possibly TRBD1 for D (5 bases). V lost 6 bases, J lost 7 bases, and 18 bases lay in between. CDR1 MNHEY and CDR2 SMNVEV come from the germline V gene (reference sequence). There are 14 residues in the CDR3. CDR3 protein: CASRFQGFVGEAFF. In nucleotides, the CDR3 is TGTGCCAGCAGGTTTCAGGGATTTGTGGGTGAAGCTTTCTTT.

V gene TRBV28 combines with J gene TRBJ1-1, with unresolved D. The germline V gene encodes CDR1 MDHEN and CDR2 SYDVKM. V was shortened by 2 bases and J by 4 bases, with 8 bases between the two germline ends. The CDR3 loop spans 13 amino acids. The CDR3 sequence is CASSLAGFTEAFF. CDR3 nucleotides: TGTGCCAGCAGTTTAGCAGGCTTCACTGAAGCTTTCTTT. The whole variable domain, filled in from reference TRBV28 and TRBJ1-1, reads DVKVTQSSRYLVKRTGEKVFLECVQDMDHENMFWYRQDPGLGLRLIYFSYDVKMKEKGDIPEGYSVSREKKERFSLILESASTNQTSMYLCASSLAGFTEAFFGQGTRLTVV.